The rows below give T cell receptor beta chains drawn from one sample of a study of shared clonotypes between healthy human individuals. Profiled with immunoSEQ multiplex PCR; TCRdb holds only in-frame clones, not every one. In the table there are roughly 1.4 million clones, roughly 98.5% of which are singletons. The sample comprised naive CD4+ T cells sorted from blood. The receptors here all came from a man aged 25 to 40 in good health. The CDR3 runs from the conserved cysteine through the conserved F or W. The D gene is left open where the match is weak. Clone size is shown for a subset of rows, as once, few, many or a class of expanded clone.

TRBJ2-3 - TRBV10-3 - CAISESGRATDTQYF TGTGCCATCAGTGAGTCGGGCAGGGCAACAGATACGCAGTATTTT
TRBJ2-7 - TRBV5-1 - CASSSRDSPSDVEQYF TGCGCCAGCAGCTCCCGCGACAGTCCTTCGGATGTTGAGCAGTACTTC
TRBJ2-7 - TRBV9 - CASSVGLRDAEQYF TGTGCCAGCAGCGTAGGGCTTAGGGACGCCGAGCAGTACTTC
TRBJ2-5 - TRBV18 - CASSPLDETQYF TGTGCCAGCTCACCATTAGACGAGACCCAGTACTTC
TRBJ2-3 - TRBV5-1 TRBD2 CASSSARTSGPNPPADTQYF TGCGCCAGCAGCTCCGCCCGGACTAGCGGGCCAAACCCCCCCGCAGATACGCAGTATTTT
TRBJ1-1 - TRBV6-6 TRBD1 CASSYRTGGEAFF TGTGCCAGCAGTTATAGAACAGGGGGTGAAGCTTTCTTT
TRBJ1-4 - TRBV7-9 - CASNGDGQGQKLFF TGTGCCAGCAACGGTGACGGCCAGGGCCAAAAACTGTTTTTT
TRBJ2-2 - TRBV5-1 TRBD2 CASSSPGLAGVSGELFF TGCGCCAGCAGCTCACCGGGACTAGCGGGTGTGAGCGGGGAGCTGTTTTTT
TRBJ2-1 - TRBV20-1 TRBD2 CSASPGGEQFF TGCAGTGCTAGCCCGGGAGGGGAGCAGTTCTTC
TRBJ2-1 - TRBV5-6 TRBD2 CASSSPGLSENEQFF TGTGCCAGCAGCTCTCCGGGACTATCCGAGAATGAGCAGTTCTTC
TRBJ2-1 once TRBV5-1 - CASSSRASVQGGHNEQFF TGCGCCAGCAGCTCCCGGGCCTCAGTTCAAGGGGGTCACAATGAGCAGTTCTTC
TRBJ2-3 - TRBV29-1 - CSVRLHTDTQYF TGCAGCGTTAGATTACACACAGATACGCAGTATTTT
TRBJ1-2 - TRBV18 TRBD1 CASSPGQGAQPYGYTF TGTGCCAGCTCACCGGGACAGGGGGCGCAACCCTATGGCTACACCTTC
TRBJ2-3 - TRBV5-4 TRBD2 CASSGSGGFSSTDTQYF TGTGCCAGCAGCGGCAGCGGGGGCTTCTCTAGCACAGATACGCAGTATTTT
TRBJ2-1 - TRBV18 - CASSPLQKDLGNEQFF TGTGCCAGCTCACCCCTACAGAAAGACCTGGGCAATGAGCAGTTCTTC
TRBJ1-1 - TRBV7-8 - CASSEDFPEAFF TGTGCCAGCAGCGAAGATTTCCCTGAAGCTTTCTTT
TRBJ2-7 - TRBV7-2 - CASSFARGTEPAEQYF TGTGCCAGCAGCTTCGCCCGCGGGACTGAGCCAGCCGAGCAGTACTTC
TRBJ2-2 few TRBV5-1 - CASSLAPNTGELFF TGCGCCAGCAGCTTGGCCCCCAACACCGGGGAGCTGTTTTTT
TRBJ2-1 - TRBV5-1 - CASSLGGGSYNEQFF TGCGCCAGCAGCTTGGGGGGAGGCAGTTACAATGAGCAGTTCTTC
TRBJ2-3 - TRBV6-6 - CASSYSSGTTTDTQYF TGTGCCAGCAGTTACTCATCCGGGACCACCACAGATACGCAGTATTTT
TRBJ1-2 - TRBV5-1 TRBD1 CASSFKQGAIEGYTF TGCGCCAGCAGCTTTAAACAGGGGGCAATCGAAGGCTACACCTTC
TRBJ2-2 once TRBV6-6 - CASINSHKGHTGELFF TGTGCCAGCATTAATAGCCATAAAGGCCACACCGGGGAGCTGTTTTTT
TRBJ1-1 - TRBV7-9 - CASSLRGDTEAFF TGTGCCAGCAGCCTCCGTGGGGACACTGAAGCTTTCTTT
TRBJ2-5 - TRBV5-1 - CASSLRAHVSQETQYF TGCGCCAGCAGCCTCCGGGCCCACGTTAGTCAAGAGACCCAGTACTTC
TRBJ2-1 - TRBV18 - CASSPGTYGEQFF TGTGCCAGCTCACCCGGGACTTACGGTGAGCAGTTCTTC
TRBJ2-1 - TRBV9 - CASSVTLPGRKTDEQFF TGTGCCAGCAGCGTAACCCTTCCGGGACGAAAAACGGATGAGCAGTTCTTC
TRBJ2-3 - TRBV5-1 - CASSPRASPDTQYF TGCGCCAGCAGCCCTCGGGCCTCCCCAGATACGCAGTATTTT
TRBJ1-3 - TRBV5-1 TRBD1 CASSSQPGQGASGNTIYF TGCGCCAGCAGCTCACAACCGGGACAGGGGGCCTCTGGAAACACCATATATTTT
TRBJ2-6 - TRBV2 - CASSASSGANVLTF TGTGCCAGCAGTGCCTCCTCTGGGGCCAACGTCCTGACTTTC
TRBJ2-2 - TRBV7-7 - CASSSKHGGSELFF TGTGCTAGCAGCTCCAAACACGGGGGCTCGGAGCTGTTTTTT
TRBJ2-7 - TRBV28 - CASSFSGVASYEQYF TGTGCCAGCAGTTTCTCCGGCGTAGCGTCTTACGAGCAGTACTTC
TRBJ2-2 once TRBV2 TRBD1 CASIGTATGELFF TGTGCCAGCATAGGGACAGCCACCGGGGAGCTGTTTTTT
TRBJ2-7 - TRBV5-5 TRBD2 CASSPRGGPGLAYEQYF TGTGCCAGCAGCCCGCGGGGAGGGCCTGGACTAGCCTACGAGCAGTACTTC
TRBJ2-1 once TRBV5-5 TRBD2 CASSLLLAGTNEQFF TGTGCCAGCAGCTTGTTACTAGCGGGAACCAATGAGCAGTTCTTC
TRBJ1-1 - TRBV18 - CASSIQVNTEAFF TGTGCCAGCTCTATTCAGGTTAACACTGAAGCTTTCTTT
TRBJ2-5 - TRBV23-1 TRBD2 CASSSQSSGKSIETQYF TGCGCCAGCAGTTCTCAATCTAGCGGGAAGTCGATTGAGACCCAGTACTTC
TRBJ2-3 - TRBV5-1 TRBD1 CASSPGTVSTDTQYF TGCGCCAGCAGCCCTGGGACAGTTAGCACAGATACGCAGTATTTT
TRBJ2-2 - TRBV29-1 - CSVVPSAHIGELFF TGCAGCGTTGTACCCTCCGCGCATATCGGGGAGCTGTTTTTT
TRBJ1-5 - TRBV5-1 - CASSLEGGQPQHF TGCGCCAGCAGCTTGGAGGGGGGGCAGCCCCAGCATTTT
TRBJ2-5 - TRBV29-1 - CSSRAGSGETQYF TGCAGCTCGAGAGCCGGTTCGGGAGAGACCCAGTACTTC
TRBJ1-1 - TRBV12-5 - CASAPDLHRSPHTEAFF TGTGCTAGTGCCCCGGACCTCCATAGATCCCCGCACACTGAAGCTTTCTTT
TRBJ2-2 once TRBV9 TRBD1 CASSETGDRYTGELFF TGTGCCAGCAGCGAGACAGGGGATAGGTACACCGGGGAGCTGTTTTTT
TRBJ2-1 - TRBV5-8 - CASSFIEQFF TGTGCCAGCAGCTTCATTGAGCAGTTCTTC
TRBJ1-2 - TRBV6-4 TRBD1 CASSHLPGGENGYTF TGTGCCAGCAGTCACCTCCCAGGGGGGGAGAATGGCTACACCTTC
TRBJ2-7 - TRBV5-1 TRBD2 CASTTSGRSGEQYF TGCGCCAGCACTACTAGCGGGAGGTCCGGCGAGCAGTACTTC